Listed below are T cell receptor beta chains from one sample, sequenced in a study of Ad26.COV2.S vaccination and SARS-CoV-2 variants. Libraries were prepared by immunoSEQ multiplex PCR; TCRdb keeps only in-frame clonotypes and omits some of them. The table records a few hundred thousand clones, roughly 90% of them present only once. Sample: peripheral blood, taken in a trial of Ad26.COV2.S vaccine versus placebo. Source of these receptors: a person aged 18 to 59 who received the Ad26.COV2.S COVID-19 vaccine or a placebo. CDR3s include the opening cysteine and the closing phenylalanine or tryptophan. D genes are given only for firm matches. The size field is filled for only some rows; it gives once, few, many or a size class.

CDR3 DNA | CDR3 protein | D gene | clone size | J gene | V gene
TGCGCCAGCAGCCCTAGCAACAATCAGCCCCAGCATTTT | CASSPSNNQPQHF | NA | NA | TRBJ1-5 | TRBV4-1
TGTGCCAGTAGTATATTTCCAGGGGTTAGAAGTGGTGAAAAACTGTTTTTT | CASSIFPGVRSGEKLFF | NA | NA | TRBJ1-4 | TRBV19
TGTGCCAGCAGTGTGCGGAGAGAAACAATTCAAGCTTTCTTT | CASSVRRETIQAFF | NA | NA | TRBJ1-1 | TRBV2
TGTGCCAGTAGTAAAGGGACTAGCGTGTCAAGCTCCTACAATGAGCAGTTCTTC | CASSKGTSVSSSYNEQFF | TRBD2 | NA | TRBJ2-1 | TRBV19
TGCGCCAGCAGCCAAGATAGGGCCGACGCGAACACCGGGGAGCTGTTTTTT | CASSQDRADANTGELFF | NA | NA | TRBJ2-2 | TRBV4-1
TGCGCCAGCAGCCAAGCGTTCGTCTTTCGTGGTGAGCAGTTCTTC | CASSQAFVFRGEQFF | NA | NA | TRBJ2-1 | TRBV4-1
TGTGCCATCAGTGGCGGAGGGACAGGGGTCACTGAAGCTTTCTTT | CAISGGGTGVTEAFF | TRBD1 | NA | TRBJ1-1 | TRBV10-3
TGCGCCAGCAGGGGACAGGGTAACACAGATACGCAGTATTTT | CASRGQGNTDTQYF | TRBD1 | NA | TRBJ2-3 | TRBV5-1
TGTGCCACGGACCCGGGACGGACCTATGGCTACACCTTC | CATDPGRTYGYTF | NA | NA | TRBJ1-2 | TRBV6-5
TGTGCCAGCATGCCCAACGCAGGGCCTAACTATGGCTACACCTTC | CASMPNAGPNYGYTF | NA | NA | TRBJ1-2 | TRBV6-5
TGTGCCAGCAGCCCGTCTCAGGGGTCTCAGCCCCAGCATTTT | CASSPSQGSQPQHF | NA | NA | TRBJ1-5 | TRBV13
TGTGCCAGCAGCTCGGGACAGGGGGCTGATACGCAGTATTTT | CASSSGQGADTQYF | TRBD1 | NA | TRBJ2-3 | TRBV6-5
TGTGCCAGCAGTTTGGGGTCGACCTACGAGCAGTACTTC | CASSLGSTYEQYF | NA | few | TRBJ2-7 | TRBV12-3/TRBV12-4
TGTGCCTGCCTTTCCATGAGCTATGGCTACACCTTC | CACLSMSYGYTF | NA | once | TRBJ1-2 | TRBV30
TGCGCCAGCAGCCAAGTAGACACTCGGACTGAAGCTTTCTTT | CASSQVDTRTEAFF | NA | NA | TRBJ1-1 | TRBV4-3
TGTGCCAGCAGCAAAGCGGGAGGGACAGGGGGCACTGAAGCTTTCTTT | CASSKAGGTGGTEAFF | NA | NA | TRBJ1-1 | TRBV21-1
TGTGCCAGCAGTGGGGACGAGCAGTTCTTC | CASSGDEQFF | NA | NA | TRBJ2-1 | TRBV11-3
TGTGCCAGCTCGGATATAGCGGGGGCCACAGATACGCAGTATTTT | CASSDIAGATDTQYF | TRBD2 | NA | TRBJ2-3 | TRBV18
TGTGCCAGCAGCTACAAACGGGAGACCCAGTACTTC | CASSYKRETQYF | NA | NA | TRBJ2-5 | TRBV28
TGTGCCAGTAGTTTGGCGGGGGGTACTGAGCAGTTCTTC | CASSLAGGTEQFF | TRBD2 | NA | TRBJ2-1 | TRBV19
TGTGCCAGCGCGACTTGGGACACTCCCAGGACCGGGGAGCTGTTTTTT | CASATWDTPRTGELFF | NA | NA | TRBJ2-2 | TRBV3-1/TRBV3-2
TGTGCCAGTAGTACAAACTATGGCTACACCTTC | CASSTNYGYTF | NA | NA | TRBJ1-2 | TRBV19
TGTGCCAGCAGTTTGCCCTACAATGAGCAGTTCTTC | CASSLPYNEQFF | NA | NA | TRBJ2-1 | TRBV12-3/TRBV12-4
TGTGCCTGGACGACAGGTTTTTCACCCCTCCACTTT | CAWTTGFSPLHF | NA | NA | TRBJ1-6 | TRBV30
TGTGCCAGCAGCCTCTACCCAGGGACCACTGAAGCTTTCTTT | CASSLYPGTTEAFF | NA | NA | TRBJ1-1 | TRBV6-5
TGCAGTGCTAGTGCGGGACACCGCGGCGGGGAGCTGTTTTTT | CSASAGHRGGELFF | NA | NA | TRBJ2-2 | TRBV20-1
TGTGCCAGCAGCGTAGGACAGTCGAGTTCCTACGAGCAGTACTTC | CASSVGQSSSYEQYF | NA | NA | TRBJ2-7 | TRBV9
TGCGCCAGCAGCGCGGGACTAGCGGGAGTTTCCACCGGGGAGCTGTTTTTT | CASSAGLAGVSTGELFF | TRBD2 | NA | TRBJ2-2 | TRBV5-1
TGTGCCAGCAGCTTGGCTGGGACAGGGGTCTTGACCGGGGAGCTGTTTTTT | CASSLAGTGVLTGELFF | TRBD1 | NA | TRBJ2-2 | TRBV5-6
TGTGCCAGCAGCTCCGTTAGCGGGAGCTCCTACAATGAGCAGTTCTTC | CASSSVSGSSYNEQFF | TRBD2 | once | TRBJ2-1 | TRBV7-3
TGTGCCAGCAGTTACAGGGAAGCTAACTATGGCTACACCTTC | CASSYREANYGYTF | NA | NA | TRBJ1-2 | TRBV6-5
TGTGCCAGCAGTCGCTTTGGAAACACCATATATTTT | CASSRFGNTIYF | NA | NA | TRBJ1-3 | TRBV28
TGTGCCAGCAGCCAAGATCTACGGGTAAGGCAGGTCTCCGAAGATGAGCAGTTCTTC | CASSQDLRVRQVSEDEQFF | NA | NA | TRBJ2-1 | TRBV3-1/TRBV3-2
TGTGCCAGTAGTATCACCGGGACCGGAATCGGGGAGCTGTTTTTT | CASSITGTGIGELFF | NA | once | TRBJ2-2 | TRBV19
TGTGCCACCAGTGATTTGCCCGGGCTAGGAGATACCGGGGAGCTGTTTTTT | CATSDLPGLGDTGELFF | NA | NA | TRBJ2-2 | TRBV24-1